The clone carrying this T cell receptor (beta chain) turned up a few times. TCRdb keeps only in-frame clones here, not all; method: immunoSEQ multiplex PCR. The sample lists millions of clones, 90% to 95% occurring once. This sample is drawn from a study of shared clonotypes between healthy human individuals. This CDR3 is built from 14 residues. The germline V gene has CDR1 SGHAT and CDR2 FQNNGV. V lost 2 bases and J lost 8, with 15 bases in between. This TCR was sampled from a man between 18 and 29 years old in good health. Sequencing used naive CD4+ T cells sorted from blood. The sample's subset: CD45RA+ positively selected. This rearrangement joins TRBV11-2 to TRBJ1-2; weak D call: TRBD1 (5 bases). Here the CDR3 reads CASSLRGRAGGYTF. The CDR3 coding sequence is TGTGCCAGCAGCTTAAGGGGCAGGGCGGGAGGCTACACCTTC. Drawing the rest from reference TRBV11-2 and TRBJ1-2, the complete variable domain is EAGVAQSPRYKIIEKRQSVAFWCNPISGHATLYWYQQILGQGPKLLIQFQNNGVVDDSQLPKDRFSAERLKGVDSTLKIQPAKLEDSAVYLCASSLRGRAGGYTFGSGTRLTVV.